This TCR beta chain is drawn from a study of OX40 agonist ivuxolimab in advanced cancers. Whole-study results and caveats: At doses 0.1 to 3.0 mg/kg, CD4+ and CD8+ clones expanded.

Sequenced by immunoSEQ multiplex PCR; TCRdb stores in-frame clones only, minus some. The sample yields about 68,000 clones, approximately 81% seen once. Germline CDR1 MNHEY, CDR2 SMNVEV (reference sequence). The CDR3 has 14 residues. V was clipped by 4 bases and J by 4 bases, with 10 bases between them. For this clone: What it recognizes is unknown.

The rearrangement uses TRBV27 and TRBJ2-2, with D uncertain. The origin of this receptor is an adult with an advanced solid tumor such as melanoma, head and neck, liver or kidney cancer. The material sequenced was CD4+ or CD8+ T cells sorted from blood, taken in a trial of the OX40 agonist ivuxolimab. CDR3 sequence: CASSSFGVTGELFF. CDR3 nucleotides: TGTGCCAGCAGTTCCTTTGGGGTCACCGGGGAGCTGTTTTTT.